Shown below are 25 T cell receptor beta chains from a single sample sequenced in a study of blood T cell repertoires in COVID-19. Profiled with immunoSEQ multiplex PCR; TCRdb holds only in-frame clones, not every one. Here the sample spans around 150,000 clones, 88% being singletons. The sequenced sample was peripheral blood. These receptors came from a human donor with COVID-19, enrolled during active disease. The donor label of this sample is uncertain.

V is TRBV2 and J is TRBJ1-5; 10 nucleotides align to TRBD1. The V segment lost 5 bases and the J segment 3 bases; nucleotides outside the gene matches: 7. The germline CDR1 and CDR2 sequences are SNHLY and FYNNEI. The CDR3 runs to 16 residues. The CDR3 loop is CASSRTGGEANQPQHF. CDR3 DNA: TGTGCCAGCAGTCGGACAGGGGGAGAAGCCAATCAGCCCCAGCATTTT.

J is TRBJ1-4 and V is TRBV4-1; D may be TRBD1 (5 bases). V shed 2 bases and J shed 3 bases, with 16 bases lying between them. Germline lookup yields CDR1 MGHRA and CDR2 YSYEKL. The CDR3 sequence is 17 residues long. CDR3 amino acids: CASSQRAGDQSNEKLFF. The CDR3 nucleotides read TGCGCCAGCAGCCAACGGGCGGGGGATCAATCTAATGAAAAACTGTTTTTT.

CDR3 region: CASSPGIVPVPNQPQHF. The CDR3 bases are TGTGCCAGTAGTCCCGGTATAGTACCGGTCCCCAATCAGCCCCAGCATTTT. The rearrangement uses TRBV19 and TRBJ1-5; no reliable D call. There are 17 residues in the CDR3. Germline CDR1 is LNHDA and CDR2 is SQIVND (reference sequence). Trimming stripped 5 bases from V and 3 bases from J, with 20 bases between.

This clone was seen only a few times. The chain uses TRBV25-1 and TRBJ1-6; a possible D gene is TRBD1 (6 bases). The CDR3 length is 14 residues. CDR1 MGHDK and CDR2 SYGVNS come from the germline V gene. Deletions cut 4 bases from V and 6 bases from J, with 10 bases between. The CDR3 nucleotides are TGTGCCAGCAGTGGGGACAAAAGTAATTCACCCCTCCACTTT. Translating gives CASSGDKSNSPLHF.

The V gene is TRBV2, the J gene TRBJ2-3, with 11 bases aligning to TRBD2. Germline CDR1 is SNHLY and CDR2 is FYNNEI. The CDR3 has 14 amino acids. V gave up 6 bases and J gave up 1 base; unmatched junction bases: 0. Written as DNA, the CDR3 is TGTGCCAGCAGGACTAGCGGGGGCACAGATACGCAGTATTTT. Translated, it gives CASRTSGGTDTQYF.

The genes are TRBV7-6 and TRBJ1-6, with a weak D call TRBD1 (5 bases). Trimming pared 4 bases from V and 5 bases from J, leaving 15 bases between. The CDR3 runs to 16 residues. From germline, CDR1 is SGHVS and CDR2 FNYEAQ. CDR3 loop: CASSSEGQGNNSPLHF. The CDR3 nucleotides are TGTGCCAGCAGCTCGGAGGGGCAGGGCAATAATTCACCCCTCCACTTT. Supplemented by reference TRBV7-6 and TRBJ1-6, the full variable domain reads GAGVSQSPRYKVTKRGQDVALRCDPISGHVSLYWYRQALGQGPEFLTYFNYEAQQDKSGLPNDRFSAERPEGSISTLTIQRTEQRDSAMYRCASSSEGQGNNSPLHFGNGTRLTVT.

J is TRBJ2-7 and V is TRBV5-1; 7 nucleotides agree with TRBD2. Trimming took 4 bases from V and 4 from J; bases not matched to a gene: 17. This CDR3 has 17 residues. Per the germline V gene, CDR1 is SGHRS and CDR2 is YFSETQ. The CDR3 DNA follows: TGCGCCAGCAGCAATCCGACTAGCCCCAAATTTAAATACGAGCAGTACTTC. It codes for CASSNPTSPKFKYEQYF.

The chain carries TRBV2 and TRBJ2-5; D is uncertain. Germline values: CDR1 SNHLY, CDR2 FYNNEI. This CDR3 region has 15 residues. The V and J ends lost 1 base and 1 base respectively, with 10 bases between them. The CDR3 loop is CASSEEERSQETQYF. As DNA, the CDR3 is TGTGCCAGCAGTGAAGAAGAGCGCAGCCAAGAGACCCAGTACTTC.

CDR3: CASSESTRRTGSTEAFF. DNA for the CDR3: TGTGCCAGCAGTGAATCGACCCGACGGACAGGCAGCACTGAAGCTTTCTTT. The chain recombines TRBV25-1 with TRBJ1-1, with 7 bases lining up with TRBD1. The CDR3 runs 17 residues. Germline V gene lookup returns CDR1 MGHDK and CDR2 SYGVNS. Trimming removed 1 base from V and 4 bases from J; junction bases left unmatched: 12.

This sequence joins TRBV11-2 and TRBJ2-5; 10 bases fit TRBD2. This CDR3 is 16 amino acids long. In germline, CDR1 is SGHAT, CDR2 FQNNGV. After removal of 1 base from V and 1 base from J, the junction contained 3 bases not matched to a gene. In nucleotides, the CDR3 is TGTGCCAGCAGCTTAGGGGTAGCGGGGGGCCAAGAGACCCAGTACTTC. This gives the protein CASSLGVAGGQETQYF.

The chain employs TRBV5-4 and TRBJ2-1, with D unresolved. V shed 4 bases and J shed 0 bases, with 5 bases lying between them. CDR1 and CDR2 from the germline V gene are SGHNT and YYREEE (reference sequence). The CDR3 length is 13 residues. Written as DNA, the CDR3 is TGTGCCAGCAGCCCGGTCTCCTACAATGAGCAGTTCTTC. Its protein product is CASSPVSYNEQFF.

CDR3 region: CASSLTSYEQYF. CDR3 nucleotides: TGCGCCAGCAGCCTTACTTCCTACGAGCAGTACTTC. This rearrangement joins TRBV4-1 to TRBJ2-7; no reliable D call. CDR3 length: 12 residues. The germline gives CDR1 MGHRA, CDR2 YSYEKL. V lost 4 bases and J lost 1, with 5 bases in between.

The chain combines TRBV4-1 with TRBJ1-1; TRBD1 matches 8 bases. This CDR3 is built from 15 residues. V dropped 1 base and J dropped 6; count of bases not matched to a gene: 7. CDR1 and CDR2 (germline): MGHRA, YSYEKL. This CDR3 is CASSQADRVSAEAFF. DNA of the CDR3: TGCGCCAGCAGCCAAGCGGACAGGGTCTCGGCTGAAGCTTTCTTT.

This rearrangement joins TRBV28 to TRBJ1-6; tentative D call: TRBD1 (6 bases). Trimming took 4 bases from V and 4 from J, leaving 8 bases between them. Germline V CDR1 and CDR2: MDHEN, SYDVKM. This CDR3 spans 14 amino acids. CDR3 coding DNA: TGTGCCAGCAGTTCACAGGGATATAATTCACCCCTCCACTTT. Translating it yields CASSSQGYNSPLHF. Looking up the rest from reference TRBV28 and TRBJ1-6 gives the full variable domain: DVKVTQSSRYLVKRTGEKVFLECVQDMDHENMFWYRQDPGLGLRLIYFSYDVKMKEKGDIPEGYSVSREKKERFSLILESASTNQTSMYLCASSSQGYNSPLHFGNGTRLTVT.

The CDR3 DNA follows: TGCGCCAGCAGTGCTAGCGGGAATGGCAATGAGCAGTTCTTC. It yields the protein CASSASGNGNEQFF. The chain couples TRBV10-1 to TRBJ2-1, with TRBD2 matching over 9 bases. Germline CDR1 reads WNHNN; CDR2 reads SYGVQD (reference sequence). J was trimmed by 6 bases and V by 4 bases; bases with no gene match: 4. The CDR3 sequence is 14 residues long.

V and J are TRBV5-5 and TRBJ2-2; no firm D call. This CDR3 has 16 amino acids. Germline V gives CDR1 SGHKS, CDR2 YYEKEE (reference sequence). V was trimmed by 1 base and J by 2 bases, leaving 12 bases between them. In nucleotides, the CDR3 is TGTGCCAGCAGCTTGCGAGCGACGGAAAACACCGGGGAGCTGTTTTTT. This sequence encodes CASSLRATENTGELFF.

This chain uses TRBV25-1 with TRBJ2-7; D not resolved. Trimming took off 8 bases at V and 0 bases at J, with 8 bases between the two ends. Germline assignment: CDR1 MGHDK and CDR2 SYGVNS. CDR3 size: 12 residues. CDR3 sequence: CASSLSSYEQYF. Written as DNA, the CDR3 is TGTGCCAGCTCTTTGAGCTCCTACGAGCAGTACTTC.

This chain joins TRBV10-3 and TRBJ2-7; 10 positions match TRBD2. The CDR3 spans 17 residues. J lost 0 bases, V lost 3 bases, and 8 bases had no gene match. Germline CDR1 ENHRY, CDR2 SYGVKD. The CDR3 loop reads CAISDMGSGGRSYEQYF. DNA of the CDR3: TGTGCCATCAGTGACATGGGTAGCGGGGGGCGCTCCTACGAGCAGTACTTC.

The rearrangement joins TRBV6-6 to TRBJ2-6; tentatively, D is TRBD1 (5 bases). Per germline, CDR1 MNHNY and CDR2 SVGAGI (reference sequence). With 5 bases removed from V and 1 base from J, the gap between germline ends came to 15 bases. The CDR3 extends over 17 amino acids. CDR3 protein: CASSRAGPASGANVLTF. CDR3 nucleotides: TGTGCCAGCAGTCGTGCAGGGCCAGCTTCTGGGGCCAACGTCCTGACTTTC.

J is TRBJ1-2 and V is TRBV11-3, with 7 bases fitting TRBD1. V shed 5 bases, J shed 8 bases, and the junction held 11 bases outside the gene matches. CDR1 is SGHNT and CDR2 is YENEEA in the germline V gene. This CDR3 region has 14 residues. The DNA for the CDR3 is TGTGCCAGCAGCCTCGGGACAGCGACTGGGGGCTACACCTTC. Encoded protein: CASSLGTATGGYTF.

This chain links TRBV3-1 (or the pseudogene TRBV3-2) with TRBJ2-1, with D unresolved. From germline, CDR1 is LGHDT and CDR2 YNNKEL (reference sequence). The length of the CDR3 is 14 residues. V gave up 3 bases and J gave up 3 bases, with 9 bases separating them. CDR3 DNA: TGTGCCAGCAGCCAGCTTCAGTTCTACAATGAGCAGTTCTTC. The encoded protein is CASSQLQFYNEQFF.

This chain links TRBV9 with TRBJ2-2; D is unresolved. V lost 4 bases, J lost 3 bases, and 4 bases lay in between. Germline V lookup: CDR1 SGDLS, CDR2 YYNGEE. The CDR3 extends over 12 amino acids. This CDR3 reads CASSPYTGELFF. The CDR3, as DNA: TGTGCCAGCAGCCCCTACACCGGGGAGCTGTTTTTT.

This clone was found once. V usage is TRBV28 and J usage is TRBJ2-1; 7 nucleotides match TRBD2. The V gene's germline CDR1 is MDHEN and CDR2 SYDVKM. The trim removed 3 bases at V and 8 bases at J, leaving 7 bases unmatched. This CDR3 spans 14 amino acids. The CDR3 sequence: CASSFREGRDEQFF. The CDR3 DNA reads TGTGCCAGCAGTTTCAGGGAGGGCCGGGATGAGCAGTTCTTC.

In regard to this clone: Other DNA sequences in the sample encode the same CDR3. This rearrangement joins TRBV2 to TRBJ2-5, with D maybe TRBD2 (7 bases). This CDR3 region has 12 residues. Trimming removed 8 bases from V and 5 bases from J, with 12 bases in between. Per germline, CDR1 SNHLY and CDR2 FYNNEI. CDR3: CASGGARETQYF. The CDR3 nucleotides read TGTGCCAGCGGGGGGGCCCGGGAGACCCAGTACTTC.

The chain couples TRBV13 to TRBJ1-6; D unresolved. The CDR3 sequence is 13 residues long. Germline CDR1 is PRHDT and CDR2 is FYEKMQ (reference sequence). Trimming removed 2 bases from V and 8 bases from J, with 7 bases in between. The chain's CDR3 is CASSLRPDSPLHF. CDR3 coding DNA: TGTGCCAGCAGCTTACGTCCAGATTCACCCCTCCACTTT.